This TCR beta chain derives from a study of graft-versus-host responses after intestinal transplantation. Study in general: Recipients were all induced with anti-thymocyte globulin, then given tacrolimus and steroids for about three years. Findings and caveats of the study: In recipient marrow, GvH clones were found, and some appeared first in ileum or blood. GvH clone levels peaked in circulation, and this peak was associated with early post-transplant HvG declines.

CDR3 length equals 14 residues. Germline lookup yields CDR1 SGHTA and CDR2 FQGTGA. V shed 5 bases, J shed 2 bases, and the junction held 5 bases outside the gene matches. This clone was observed a few times. The antigen is unknown. Assay used: immunoSEQ multiplex PCR; TCRdb lists only in-frame clones, some missing. The repertoire holds about 98,000 clones, roughly four fifths seen once, with about 15% in the top ten. This chain links TRBV7-3 with TRBJ2-5, with 7 bases identical to TRBD2. The clonotype comes from a human donor who received an intestinal transplant. This specimen was unstimulated CD8+ T cells sorted from spleen or lymph node cells, taken before intestinal transplant. The CDR3 nucleotides read TGTGCCAGCAGCCTTGGCGGGGGTCAAGAGACCCAGTACTTC. The encoded protein is CASSLGGGQETQYF.